Presented here are 25 T cell receptor beta chains from one specimen sequenced in a study of T cells after yellow fever vaccination. TCRdb processed the 5' RACE reads anew with MiXCR; each CDR3 protein has one entry. This sample has under 600,000 distinct CDR3 sequences, with roughly 13% found just once. The sequencing here drew on PBMCs, taken on the day of the yellow fever booster vaccination. The receptors come from a man between 25 and 39 years old who received the YFV17D yellow fever vaccine.

V gene TRBV6-1 combines with J gene TRBJ1-5, with 8 bases lining up with TRBD1. V lost 7 bases, J lost 4 bases, and 12 bases stayed unmatched. Germline V gives CDR1 MNHNS, CDR2 SASEGT. CDR3 length equals 16 residues. CDR3 in amino acids: CASKEKTGGTNQPQHF. DNA for the CDR3: TGTGCCAGCAAAGAGAAAACAGGGGGTACGAATCAGCCCCAGCATTTT.

This clonotype has more than one count but fewer than ten. This sequence joins TRBV7-2 and TRBJ2-3; 10 nucleotides line up with TRBD2. This CDR3 comprises 15 residues. Trimming removed 5 bases from V and 8 bases from J; junction bases left unmatched: 10. Germline assignment: CDR1 SGHTA and CDR2 FQGNSA. The CDR3, as DNA: TGTGCCAGCAGCGGACAAGCGGGGGGGCCGGCTACGCAGTATTTT. Its protein product is CASSGQAGGPATQYF.

At least ten counts were recorded for this clonotype. The J gene is TRBJ2-1, the V gene TRBV7-2; 10 bases fit TRBD2. Germline V gene data show CDR1 as SGHTA and CDR2 as FQGNSA. V was pared by 5 bases and J by 13 bases, with 14 bases of the junction left unmatched. CDR3 length: 15 residues. This CDR3 reads CASSPWGRELAGQFF. The CDR3 DNA sequence: TGTGCCAGCAGCCCGTGGGGCAGGGAACTAGCGGGACAGTTCTTC.

The V and J genes are TRBV6-1 and TRBJ2-7; 9 bases map to TRBD1. This CDR3 is built from 14 residues. Trimming removed 11 bases from V and 1 base from J; junction bases left unmatched: 9. Germline loops: CDR1 MNHNS, CDR2 SASEGT. Written as DNA, the CDR3 is TGTGCCGGCTCCGGGGGGACAGGGTCCTACGAGCAGTACTTC. Protein: CAGSGGTGSYEQYF.

This clonotype turned up a few times. The chain employs TRBV20-1 and TRBJ2-1; TRBD2 matches at 7 bases. Germline V gene sequence: CDR1 DFQATT, CDR2 SNEGSKA (reference sequence). CDR3 length: 15 residues. Germline trimming cut 6 bases from V and 4 bases from J; bases unmatched to any gene: 12. The CDR3 DNA is TGCAGTGCCGTCAGCGCAGCGGGGATATACAATGAGCAGTTCTTC. Translated: CSAVSAAGIYNEQFF.

This clonotype was picked up a small number of times. The gene calls are TRBV5-6 and TRBJ2-1; 10 bases are a match to TRBD1. This CDR3 has 15 residues. V lost 7 bases, J lost 8 bases, and 12 bases stayed unmatched. Germline CDR1 is SGHDT and CDR2 is YYEEEE. The CDR3 reads CASGRTGGPTDEQFF. In nucleotides, the CDR3 is TGTGCCAGCGGCAGGACAGGGGGTCCTACGGATGAGCAGTTCTTC.

There are a few counts of this clonotype. The chain carries TRBV20-1 and TRBJ2-5; D ambiguous. This CDR3 contains 15 residues. CDR1 and CDR2 (germline): DFQATT, SNEGSKA (reference sequence). The V gene lost 3 bases and the J gene lost 2 bases, with 16 bases spanning the gap. This CDR3 is CSASRLAQNQETQYF. The CDR3 DNA is TGCAGTGCTAGCCGTCTCGCACAAAATCAAGAGACCCAGTACTTC.

This clonotype was recorded at least ten times. The chain uses TRBV6-5 and TRBJ2-7; D uncertain. The V and J ends lost 2 bases and 1 base respectively, with 12 bases between them. The germline gives CDR1 MNHEY, CDR2 SVGAGI. CDR3 size: 15 residues. This CDR3 is CASSYRDPGSYEQYF. CDR3 DNA sequence: TGTGCCAGCAGTTACCGAGACCCCGGGTCCTACGAGCAGTACTTC.

The rearrangement joins TRBV7-3 to TRBJ2-3; D may correspond to TRBD1 or TRBD2 (6 bases each). Germline V gene data show CDR1 as SGHTA and CDR2 as FQGTGA. V dropped 9 bases and J dropped 2 bases, with 18 bases sitting between them. The CDR3 extends over 15 amino acids. The CDR3 bases are TGTGCCAGTTCTACGGCCGGGGGCTTCACAGATACGCAGTATTTT. Translation gives CASSTAGGFTDTQYF.

This clonotype has just a few counts. The chain recombines TRBV5-1 with TRBJ2-5; D is unresolved. Germline V CDR1 and CDR2: SGHRS, YFSETQ. Trimming shortened V by 4 bases and J by 2 bases, and 9 bases separated the two germline ends. The CDR3 consists of 13 residues. CDR3 nucleotides: TGCGCCAGCAGCATGACTGGACAAGAGACCCAGTACTTC. Encoded protein: CASSMTGQETQYF.

The V and J genes are TRBV20-1 and TRBJ2-7; TRBD1 is a possible D gene (5 bases). The V and J ends lost 0 bases and 6 bases respectively, with 18 bases between them. Germline V gene sequence: CDR1 DFQATT, CDR2 SNEGSKA (reference sequence). The CDR3 is 15 amino acids. The CDR3 nucleotides read TGCAGTGCTAGAGAGGTTTCAGGGTCTCCTCTCGAGCAGTACTTC. Translation gives CSAREVSGSPLEQYF.

This clonotype was picked up one time. The CDR3 sequence is CASSLSAAGGNEQFF. CDR3 DNA sequence: TGTGCCAGCAGCCTGTCCGCAGCGGGAGGCAATGAGCAGTTCTTC. The chain combines TRBV7-9 with TRBJ2-1; 9 bases fit TRBD2. V lost 5 bases, J lost 6 bases, and 8 bases stayed unmatched. The V gene's germline CDR1 is SEHNR and CDR2 FQNEAQ (reference sequence). There are 15 residues in the CDR3.

J is TRBJ2-5 and V is TRBV24-1, with D unclear. The length of the CDR3 is 14 residues. V lost 3 bases, J lost 5 bases, and 12 bases lay in between. Germline V lookup: CDR1 KGHDR, CDR2 SFDVKD. The CDR3 DNA follows: TGTGCCACCAGTGATCCTACCCCTCCGGAGACCCAGTACTTC. Amino acid sequence: CATSDPTPPETQYF.

This rearrangement joins TRBV5-1 to TRBJ2-7; TRBD1 is a possible D gene (6 bases). The CDR3 contains 14 residues. V lost 3 bases to trimming and J lost 3 bases, with 13 bases between them. Germline-derived CDR1 and CDR2 are SGHRS and YFSETQ. In DNA form, the CDR3 reads TGCGCCAGCAGCTACCGGGACACCAACTACGAGCAGTACTTC. Translated, it gives CASSYRDTNYEQYF.

This clonotype has just a few counts. The rearrangement uses TRBV19 and TRBJ1-5; D is perhaps TRBD1 (5 bases). Germline assignment: CDR1 LNHDA and CDR2 SQIVND (reference sequence). Deletions cut 6 bases from V and 4 bases from J, with 10 bases between. The CDR3 runs to 13 residues. The CDR3 bases are TGTGCCAGTAGAACCTCAGGGAATCAGCCCCAGCATTTT. Protein: CASRTSGNQPQHF.

This clonotype was picked up a small number of times. The rearrangement links TRBV5-6 to TRBJ2-1, with TRBD2 matching 12 bases. Germline lookup yields CDR1 SGHDT and CDR2 YYEEEE. V trimming: 3 bases; J trimming: 10 bases; junction bases outside the gene matches: 14. The CDR3 has 17 amino acids. CDR3 amino acids: CASSSKLTSGSRGEQFF. The CDR3, as DNA: TGTGCCAGCAGCTCGAAGCTGACTAGCGGGAGTCGAGGAGAGCAGTTCTTC.

This clonotype occurred a few times. The chain carries TRBV9 and TRBJ1-2; D is perhaps TRBD1 (6 bases). The V end was cut by 2 bases, the J end by 0 bases, with 11 bases between. CDR3 length: 15 residues. Germline CDR1 SGDLS, CDR2 YYNGEE. The CDR3 protein is CASSVGQLTNYGYTF. CDR3 sequence (DNA): TGTGCCAGCAGCGTCGGACAGCTTACTAACTATGGCTACACCTTC.

This clonotype was seen only a few times. This chain connects TRBV18 to TRBJ2-7; a possible D gene is TRBD2 (6 bases). The CDR3 contains 18 residues. CDR1 and CDR2 (germline): KGHSH, LQKENI. The V gene lost 3 bases and the J gene lost 1 base, with 22 bases spanning the gap. The CDR3 sequence is CASSPVLLVEGGSYEQYF. The CDR3 nucleotides are TGTGCCAGCTCACCGGTCCTCCTAGTTGAGGGAGGTTCCTACGAGCAGTACTTC.

This clonotype was found a few times. The V and J genes are TRBV7-8 and TRBJ2-1; TRBD2 aligns across 15 bases. Germline CDR1 SGHVS, CDR2 FQNEAQ. V was clipped by 5 bases and J by 8 bases; unmatched bases: 13. This CDR3 has 18 residues. In DNA, the CDR3 is TGTGCCAGCAGCCTCCGGACTAGCGGGAGGGCCGAGGGAGATGAGCAGTTCTTC. This encodes CASSLRTSGRAEGDEQFF.

The J gene is TRBJ2-5, the V gene TRBV20-1, with D possibly being TRBD1 (6 bases). The CDR3 spans 14 residues. Germline V gene lookup returns CDR1 DFQATT and CDR2 SNEGSKA (reference sequence). The germline V and J ends were trimmed by 3 bases and 5 bases, with 16 bases remaining between them. In nucleotides, the CDR3 is TGCAGTGCTAGTCTTGGCCAGGGGTGGGAGACCCAGTACTTC. This encodes CSASLGQGWETQYF.

This clonotype was seen a handful of times. The V and J genes are TRBV25-1 and TRBJ2-1; maybe TRBD2 (6 bases). V gave up 2 bases and J gave up 7 bases, with 18 bases separating them. The CDR3 is 16 amino acids. In germline, CDR1 is MGHDK, CDR2 SYGVNS. In DNA form, the CDR3 reads TGTGCCAGCAGTGAAGGCTTAGCGGCAAACAGTAATGAGCAGTTCTTC. Translation gives CASSEGLAANSNEQFF. Drawing the rest from reference TRBV25-1 and TRBJ2-1, the complete variable domain is EADIYQTPRYLVIGTGKKITLECSQTMGHDKMYWYQQDPGMELHLIHYSYGVNSTEKGDLSSESTVSRIRTEHFPLTLESARPSHTSQYLCASSEGLAANSNEQFFGPGTRLTVL.

This clonotype has just a few counts. V usage is TRBV27 and J usage is TRBJ2-3; D gene uncertain. Trimming cost V 3 bases and J 7 bases, with 8 bases left between them. Germline CDR1 is MNHEY and CDR2 is SMNVEV (reference sequence). The CDR3 loop spans 12 amino acids. CDR3 protein: CASSFNGNTQYF. CDR3 sequence (DNA): TGTGCCAGCAGTTTCAACGGAAATACGCAGTATTTT.

The chain joins TRBV24-1 to TRBJ2-3; TRBD2 is a possible D gene (7 bases). Trimming pared 10 bases from V and 3 bases from J, leaving 16 bases between. CDR1 and CDR2 (germline): KGHDR, SFDVKD. This CDR3 region has 14 residues. DNA of the CDR3: TGTGCCACTTCCTCGCGGGGGCGGACAGATACGCAGTATTTT. Its translation is CATSSRGRTDTQYF.

The table lists this clonotype with a few counts. The J gene is TRBJ2-2, the V gene TRBV9, with D unresolved. V lost 0 bases and J 0 bases, leaving 6 bases between the germline ends. The CDR3 covers 15 residues. Germline V gene sequence: CDR1 SGDLS, CDR2 YYNGEE. CDR3 in DNA: TGTGCCAGCAGCGTAGACGGCCCGAACACCGGGGAGCTGTTTTTT. Amino acid sequence: CASSVDGPNTGELFF. Full variable domain (missing parts from reference TRBV9 and TRBJ2-2): DSGVTQTPKHLITATGQRVTLRCSPRSGDLSVYWYQQSLDQGLQFLIQYYNGEERAKGNILERFSAQQFPDLHSELNLSSLELGDSALYFCASSVDGPNTGELFFGEGSRLTVL.

A few counts support this clonotype. The rearrangement joins TRBV7-9 to TRBJ2-1, with D tentatively TRBD1 (5 bases). The CDR3 is 14 residues long. The ends were cut back, 6 bases at V and 2 bases at J, with 11 bases in the middle. Germline CDR1 is SEHNR and CDR2 is FQNEAQ (reference sequence). CDR3 residues: CASRPSGTYNEQFF. The CDR3 bases are TGTGCCAGCAGACCCTCAGGGACCTACAATGAGCAGTTCTTC.